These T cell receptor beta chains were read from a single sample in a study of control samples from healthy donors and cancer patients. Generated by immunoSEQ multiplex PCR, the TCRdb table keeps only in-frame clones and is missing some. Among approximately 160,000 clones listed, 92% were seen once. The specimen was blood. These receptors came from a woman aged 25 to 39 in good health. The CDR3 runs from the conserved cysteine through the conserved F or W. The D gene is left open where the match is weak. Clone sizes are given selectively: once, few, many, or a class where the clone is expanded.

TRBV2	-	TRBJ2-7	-	TGTGCCAGCGGAGGGGGGGCAAGGGGCGAGCAGTACTTC	CASGGGARGEQYF
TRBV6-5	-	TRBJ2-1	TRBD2	TGTGCCAGCGGTACTAGCGGGGGGTTTTACAATGAGCAGTTCTTC	CASGTSGGFYNEQFF
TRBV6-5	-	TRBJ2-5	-	TGTGCCAGCAGTATATCCCCAGGGTACCAAGAGACCCAGTACTTC	CASSISPGYQETQYF
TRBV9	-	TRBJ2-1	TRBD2	TGTGCCAGCAGCACCGGGACTAGCGGGATGAATGAGCAGTTCTTC	CASSTGTSGMNEQFF
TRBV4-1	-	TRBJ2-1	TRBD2	TGCGCCAGCAGCCAAGAAGAAGGGGGACTAGCGGGAGATAATGAGCAGTTCTTC	CASSQEEGGLAGDNEQFF
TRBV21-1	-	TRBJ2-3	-	TGTGCCAGCAGCAAACGCCCGAGCGGGGGACGCACAGATACGCAGTATTTT	CASSKRPSGGRTDTQYF
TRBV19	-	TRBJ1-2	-	TGTGCCAGTTCCGATGGGGAATGGATTCGTGGCTACACCTTC	CASSDGEWIRGYTF
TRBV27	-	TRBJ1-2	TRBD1	TGTGCCAGCAGTTGGGCGGGACAGAATATCTATGGCTACACCTTC	CASSWAGQNIYGYTF
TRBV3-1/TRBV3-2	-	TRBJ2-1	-	TGTGCCAGCAGCCGTGTTTCAGGCTCCTACAATGAGCAGTTCTTC	CASSRVSGSYNEQFF
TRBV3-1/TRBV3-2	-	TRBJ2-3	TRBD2	TGTGCCAGCAGCCGGACTAGCGGGTACACAGATACGCAGTATTTT	CASSRTSGYTDTQYF
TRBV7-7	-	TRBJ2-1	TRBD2	TGTGCTAGCAGCCACACGGCGGGAGGAAACAATGAGCAGTTCTTC	CASSHTAGGNNEQFF
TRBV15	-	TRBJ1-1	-	TGTGCCACCAGCAGAGACCCAGGGATTAACACTGAAGCTTTCTTT	CATSRDPGINTEAFF
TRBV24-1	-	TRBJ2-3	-	TGTGCCACCAGTGATCGGGAATGGGACTTAAGCACAGATACGCAGTATTTT	CATSDREWDLSTDTQYF
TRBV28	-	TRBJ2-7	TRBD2	TGTGCCAGCAGCACCCCGGGACTAGCGATCCACGAGCAGTACTTC	CASSTPGLAIHEQYF
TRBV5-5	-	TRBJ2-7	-	TGTGCCAGCAGCTTGGGCACAGGGTTCCACGAGCAGTACTTC	CASSLGTGFHEQYF
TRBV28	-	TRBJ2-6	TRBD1	TGTGCCAGCAGTACAGGGGCTGGGGCCAACGTCCTGACTTTC	CASSTGAGANVLTF
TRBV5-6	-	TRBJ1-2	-	TGTGCCAGCAGCTTGCCGGGATCCTATGGCTACACCTTC	CASSLPGSYGYTF
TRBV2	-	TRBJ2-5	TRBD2	TGTGCCAGCATGTGGGGTCTAGCGGGAGTTCAAGAGACCCAGTACTTC	CASMWGLAGVQETQYF
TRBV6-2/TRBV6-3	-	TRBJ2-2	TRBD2	TGTGCCAGCAGTACGCGGACTAGCGGGGTCCCGAGCACCGGGGAGCTGTTTTTT	CASSTRTSGVPSTGELFF
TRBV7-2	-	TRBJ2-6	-	TGTGCCAGCAGCTTGGGCGGGCCTTTCCCTTCTGGGGCCAACGTCCTGACTTTC	CASSLGGPFPSGANVLTF
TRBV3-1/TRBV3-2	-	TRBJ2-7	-	TGTGCCAGCAGCCACGCCCTTCAGGTAGGGTACGAGCAGTACTTC	CASSHALQVGYEQYF
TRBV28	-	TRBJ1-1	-	TGTGCCAGCAGTTATCGGAACACTGAAGCTTTCTTT	CASSYRNTEAFF
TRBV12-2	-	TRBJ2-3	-	TGTGCAAGTCGCAGGACAGAAACGGGTACGCAGTATTTT	CASRRTETGTQYF
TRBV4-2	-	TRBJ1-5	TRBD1	TGTGCCAGCAGCCAAGACACAGGGGTTAATCAGCCCCAGCATTTT	CASSQDTGVNQPQHF
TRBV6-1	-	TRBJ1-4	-	TGTGCCAGCAGTGAAGGAGGGCACCTTGGTAGTGAAAAACTGTTTTTT	CASSEGGHLGSEKLFF
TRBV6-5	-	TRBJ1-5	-	TGTGCCAGCATCGTCACCCCCCAGCTTAATCAGCCCCAGCATTTT	CASIVTPQLNQPQHF
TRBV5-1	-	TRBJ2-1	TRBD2	TGCGCCAGCAGCTTCCTACTAGCGGGAGGCAATGAGCAGTTCTTC	CASSFLLAGGNEQFF
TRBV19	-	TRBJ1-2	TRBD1	TGTGCCAGTAGTGAGACAGGGGGATTAATTGGCTACACCTTC	CASSETGGLIGYTF
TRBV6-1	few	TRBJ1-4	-	TGTGCCAGCAGTGAACAAGTCGTTGAAAAACTGTTTTTT	CASSEQVVEKLFF
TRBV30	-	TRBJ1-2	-	TGTGCCTGGCATCATCCGGACAGACTCTTCTATGGCTACACCTTC	CAWHHPDRLFYGYTF
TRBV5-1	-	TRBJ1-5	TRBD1	TGCGCCAGCAGCTTGACAGGGGAACAGCCCCAGCATTTT	CASSLTGEQPQHF